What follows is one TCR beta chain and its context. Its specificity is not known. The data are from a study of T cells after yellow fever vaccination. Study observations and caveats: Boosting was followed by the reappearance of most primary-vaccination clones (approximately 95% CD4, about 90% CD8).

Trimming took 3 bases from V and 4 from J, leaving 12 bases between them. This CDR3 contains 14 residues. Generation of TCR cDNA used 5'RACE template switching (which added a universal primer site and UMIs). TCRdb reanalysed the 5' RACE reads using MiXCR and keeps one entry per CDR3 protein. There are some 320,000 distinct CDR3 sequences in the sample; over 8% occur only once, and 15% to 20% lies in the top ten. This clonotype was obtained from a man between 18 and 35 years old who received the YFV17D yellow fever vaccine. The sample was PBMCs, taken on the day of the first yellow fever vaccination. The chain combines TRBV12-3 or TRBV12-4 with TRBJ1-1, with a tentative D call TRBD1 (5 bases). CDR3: CASSFGGIGTEAFF. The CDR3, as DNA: TGTGCCAGCAGTTTCGGGGGGATAGGCACTGAAGCTTTCTTT.